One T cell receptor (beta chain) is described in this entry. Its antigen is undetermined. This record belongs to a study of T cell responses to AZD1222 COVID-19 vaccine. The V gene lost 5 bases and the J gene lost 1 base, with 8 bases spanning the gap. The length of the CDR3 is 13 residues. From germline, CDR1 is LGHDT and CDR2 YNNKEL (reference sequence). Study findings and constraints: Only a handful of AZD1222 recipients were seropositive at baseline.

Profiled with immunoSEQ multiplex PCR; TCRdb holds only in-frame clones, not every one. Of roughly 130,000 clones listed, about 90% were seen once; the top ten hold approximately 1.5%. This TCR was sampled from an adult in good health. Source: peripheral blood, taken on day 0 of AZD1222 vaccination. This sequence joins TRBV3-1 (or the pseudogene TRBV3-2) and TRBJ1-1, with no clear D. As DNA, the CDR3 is TGTGCCAGCAGCTTCACCAGGAACACTGAAGCTTTCTTT. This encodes CASSFTRNTEAFF.